This T cell receptor (beta chain) was captured by sequencing in a study of T cells in localized non-small cell lung cancer. Assay: immunoSEQ multiplex PCR; the TCRdb copy retains only in-frame clones and omits some. The sample lists more than 1,000 clones; about 38% were seen once. CDR1 and CDR2 (germline): MNHGY, SAAAGT. The V end was cut by 0 bases, the J end by 3 bases, with 6 bases between. This CDR3 is built from 14 residues. This clone has more than one count but fewer than ten. The chain recombines TRBV6-8 with TRBJ2-1; D is undetermined. The sequencing here drew on normal lung tissue next to the tumor, taken before any cancer treatment. The receptor was isolated from a woman aged 35 to 70 with stage I lung adenocarcinoma. The CDR3: CASSYSSDYNEQFF. The CDR3 bases are TGTGCCAGCAGTTACTCTTCAGACTACAATGAGCAGTTCTTC.